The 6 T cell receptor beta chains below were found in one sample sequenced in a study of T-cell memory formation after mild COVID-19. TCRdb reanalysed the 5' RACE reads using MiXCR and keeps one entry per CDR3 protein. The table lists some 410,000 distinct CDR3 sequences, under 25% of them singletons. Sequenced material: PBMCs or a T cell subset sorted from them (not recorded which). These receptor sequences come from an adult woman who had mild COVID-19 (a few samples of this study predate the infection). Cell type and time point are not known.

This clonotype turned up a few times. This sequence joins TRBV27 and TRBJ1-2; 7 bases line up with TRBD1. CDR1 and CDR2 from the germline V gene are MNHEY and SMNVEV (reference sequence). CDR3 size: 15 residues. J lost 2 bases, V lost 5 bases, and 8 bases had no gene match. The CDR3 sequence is CASSLRTGPNYGYTF. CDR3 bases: TGTGCCAGCAGTCTCCGGACAGGACCAAACTATGGCTACACCTTC.

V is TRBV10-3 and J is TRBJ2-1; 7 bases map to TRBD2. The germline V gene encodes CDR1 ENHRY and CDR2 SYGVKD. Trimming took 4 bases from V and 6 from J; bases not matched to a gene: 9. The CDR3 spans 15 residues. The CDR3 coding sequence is TGTGCCATCAGTGCGGGGCTAGCGGATCCCAATGAGCAGTTCTTC. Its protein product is CAISAGLADPNEQFF.

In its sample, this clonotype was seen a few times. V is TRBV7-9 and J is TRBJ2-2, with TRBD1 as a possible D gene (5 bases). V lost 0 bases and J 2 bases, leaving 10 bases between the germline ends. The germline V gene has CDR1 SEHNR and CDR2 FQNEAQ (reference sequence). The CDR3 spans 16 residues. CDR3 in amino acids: CASSLAMTANTGELFF. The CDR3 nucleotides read TGTGCCAGCAGCTTAGCCATGACAGCAAACACCGGGGAGCTGTTTTTT.

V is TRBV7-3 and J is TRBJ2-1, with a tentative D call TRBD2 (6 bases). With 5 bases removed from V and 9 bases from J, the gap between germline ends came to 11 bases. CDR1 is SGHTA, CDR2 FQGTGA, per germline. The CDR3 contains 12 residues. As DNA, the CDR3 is TGTGCCAGCAGCCGGGGGTCCGGTGAGCAGTTCTTC. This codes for CASSRGSGEQFF.

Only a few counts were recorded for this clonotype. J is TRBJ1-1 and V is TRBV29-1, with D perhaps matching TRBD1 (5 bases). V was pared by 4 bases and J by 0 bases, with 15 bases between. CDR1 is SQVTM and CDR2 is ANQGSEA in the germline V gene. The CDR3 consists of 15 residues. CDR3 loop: CSVGTLAGMNTEAFF. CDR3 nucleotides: TGCAGCGTTGGGACATTAGCAGGGATGAACACTGAAGCTTTCTTT. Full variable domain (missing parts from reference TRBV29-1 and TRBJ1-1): SAVISQKPSRDICQRGTSLTIQCQVDSQVTMMFWYRQQPGQSLTLIATANQGSEATYESGFVIDKFPISRPNLTFSTLTVSNMSPEDSSIYLCSVGTLAGMNTEAFFGQGTRLTVV.

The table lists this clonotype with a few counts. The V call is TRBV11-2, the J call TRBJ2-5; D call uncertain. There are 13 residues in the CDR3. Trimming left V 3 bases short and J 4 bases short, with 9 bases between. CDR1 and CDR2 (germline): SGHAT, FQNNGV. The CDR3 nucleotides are TGTGCCAGCAGCTTCGGCCCCGGAGAGACCCAGTACTTC. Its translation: CASSFGPGETQYF.